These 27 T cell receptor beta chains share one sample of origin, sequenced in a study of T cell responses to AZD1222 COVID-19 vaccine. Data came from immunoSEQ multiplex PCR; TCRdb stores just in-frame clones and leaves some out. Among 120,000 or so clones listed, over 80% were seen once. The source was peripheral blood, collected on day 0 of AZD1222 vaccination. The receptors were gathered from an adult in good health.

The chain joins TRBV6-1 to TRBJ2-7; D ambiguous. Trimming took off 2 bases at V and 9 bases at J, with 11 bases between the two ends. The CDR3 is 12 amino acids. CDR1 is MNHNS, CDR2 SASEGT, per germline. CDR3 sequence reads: CASSEKAVGQYF. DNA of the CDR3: TGTGCCAGCAGTGAAAAGGCGGTCGGGCAGTACTTC.

CDR3 in amino acids: CAWKGGLGNQPQHF. In DNA form, the CDR3 reads TGTGCCTGGAAGGGGGGGTTAGGCAATCAGCCCCAGCATTTT. V and J are TRBV30 and TRBJ1-5; D might be TRBD1 (6 bases). Germline V gene sequence: CDR1 GTSNPN, CDR2 SVGIG (reference sequence). V was pared by 4 bases and J by 2 bases, with 12 bases between. CDR3 length: 14 amino acids.

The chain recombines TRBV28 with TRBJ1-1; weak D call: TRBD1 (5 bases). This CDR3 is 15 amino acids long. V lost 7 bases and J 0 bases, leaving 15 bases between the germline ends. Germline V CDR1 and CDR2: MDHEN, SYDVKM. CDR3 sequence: CASITLGRLNTEAFF. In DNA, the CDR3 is TGTGCCAGCATCACCCTGGGGCGATTGAACACTGAAGCTTTCTTT.

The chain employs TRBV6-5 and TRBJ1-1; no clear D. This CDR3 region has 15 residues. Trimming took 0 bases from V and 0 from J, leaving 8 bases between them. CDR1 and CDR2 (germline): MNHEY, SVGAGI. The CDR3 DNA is TGTGCCAGCAGTTACTCGGTCATGCTGAACACTGAAGCTTTCTTT. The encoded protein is CASSYSVMLNTEAFF.

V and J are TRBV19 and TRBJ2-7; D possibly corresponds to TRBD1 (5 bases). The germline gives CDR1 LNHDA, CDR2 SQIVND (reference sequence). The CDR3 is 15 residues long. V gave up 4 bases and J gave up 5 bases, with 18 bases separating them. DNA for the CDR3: TGTGCCAGTAGTAACCCCGCCCAGGGATTAGACGAGCAGTACTTC. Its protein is CASSNPAQGLDEQYF. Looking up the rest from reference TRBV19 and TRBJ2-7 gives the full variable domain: DGGITQSPKYLFRKEGQNVTLSCEQNLNHDAMYWYRQDPGQGLRLIYYSQIVNDFQKGDIAEGYSVSREKKESFPLTVTSAQKNPTAFYLCASSNPAQGLDEQYFGPGTRLTVT.

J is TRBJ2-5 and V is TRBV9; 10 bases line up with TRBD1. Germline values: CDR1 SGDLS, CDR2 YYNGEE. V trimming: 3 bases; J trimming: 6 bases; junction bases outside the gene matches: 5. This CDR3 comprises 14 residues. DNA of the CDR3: TGTGCCAGCAGCGACCGGGACAGGGGTCAGACCCAGTACTTC. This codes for CASSDRDRGQTQYF.

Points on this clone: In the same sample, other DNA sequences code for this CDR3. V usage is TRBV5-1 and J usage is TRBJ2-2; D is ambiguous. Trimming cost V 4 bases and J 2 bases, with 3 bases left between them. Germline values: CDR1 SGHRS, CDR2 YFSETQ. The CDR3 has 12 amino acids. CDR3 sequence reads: CASSLNTGELFF. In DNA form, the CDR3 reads TGCGCCAGCAGCCTCAACACCGGGGAGCTGTTTTTT.

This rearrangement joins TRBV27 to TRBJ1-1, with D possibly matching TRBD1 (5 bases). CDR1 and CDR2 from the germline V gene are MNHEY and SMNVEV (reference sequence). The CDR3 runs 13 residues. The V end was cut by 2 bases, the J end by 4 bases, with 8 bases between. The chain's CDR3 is CASSLRDGTEAFF. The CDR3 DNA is TGTGCCAGCAGTTTAAGGGACGGCACTGAAGCTTTCTTT.

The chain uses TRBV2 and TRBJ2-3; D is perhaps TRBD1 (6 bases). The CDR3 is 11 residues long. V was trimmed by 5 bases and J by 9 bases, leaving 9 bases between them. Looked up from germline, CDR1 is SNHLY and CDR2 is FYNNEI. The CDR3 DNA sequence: TGTGCCAGCAGTAAGGGGGACACGCAGTATTTT. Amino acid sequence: CASSKGDTQYF.

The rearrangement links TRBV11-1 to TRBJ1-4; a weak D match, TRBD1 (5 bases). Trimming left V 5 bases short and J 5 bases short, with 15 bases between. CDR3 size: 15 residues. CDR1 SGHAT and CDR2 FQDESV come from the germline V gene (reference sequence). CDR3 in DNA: TGTGCCAGCAGCCGGGACTCCCGGGGAAATGAAAAACTGTTTTTT. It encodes CASSRDSRGNEKLFF.

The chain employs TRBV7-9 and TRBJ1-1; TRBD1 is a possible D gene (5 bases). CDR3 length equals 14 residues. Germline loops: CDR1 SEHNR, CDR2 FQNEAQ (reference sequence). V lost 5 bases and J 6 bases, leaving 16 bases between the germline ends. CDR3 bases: TGTGCCAGCAGCCAGTTCCAAGGGACCGCTGAAGCTTTCTTT. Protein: CASSQFQGTAEAFF. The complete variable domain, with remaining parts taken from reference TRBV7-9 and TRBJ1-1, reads DTGVSQNPRHKITKRGQNVTFRCDPISEHNRLYWYRQTLGQGPEFLTYFQNEAQLEKSRLLSDRFSAERPKGSFSTLEIQRTEQGDSAMYLCASSQFQGTAEAFFGQGTRLTVV.

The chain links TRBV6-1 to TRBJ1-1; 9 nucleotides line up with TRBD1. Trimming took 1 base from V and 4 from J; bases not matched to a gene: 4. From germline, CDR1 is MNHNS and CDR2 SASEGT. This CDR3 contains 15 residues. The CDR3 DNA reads TGTGCCAGCAGTGAAGTGGAGACAGGGGGCACTGAAGCTTTCTTT. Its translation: CASSEVETGGTEAFF.

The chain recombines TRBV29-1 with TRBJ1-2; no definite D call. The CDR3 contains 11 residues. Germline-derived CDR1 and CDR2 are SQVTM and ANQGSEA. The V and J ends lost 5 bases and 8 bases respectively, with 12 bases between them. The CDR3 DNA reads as TGCAGCGTTTATTGGGCCGGGGGCTACACCTTC. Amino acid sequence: CSVYWAGGYTF.

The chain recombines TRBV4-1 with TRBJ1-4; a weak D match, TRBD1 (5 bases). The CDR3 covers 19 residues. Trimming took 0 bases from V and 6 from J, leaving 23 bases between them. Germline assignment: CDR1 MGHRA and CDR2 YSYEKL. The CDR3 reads CASSQDEGPRAGNYEKLFF. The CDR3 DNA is TGCGCCAGCAGCCAAGATGAAGGGCCTAGGGCAGGGAACTATGAAAAACTGTTTTTT.

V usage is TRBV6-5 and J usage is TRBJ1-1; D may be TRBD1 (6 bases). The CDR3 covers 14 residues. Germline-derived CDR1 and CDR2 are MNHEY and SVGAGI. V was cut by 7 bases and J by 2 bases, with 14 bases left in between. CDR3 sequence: CASTPGVGNTEAFF. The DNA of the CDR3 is TGTGCCAGCACCCCAGGGGTCGGTAACACTGAAGCTTTCTTT.

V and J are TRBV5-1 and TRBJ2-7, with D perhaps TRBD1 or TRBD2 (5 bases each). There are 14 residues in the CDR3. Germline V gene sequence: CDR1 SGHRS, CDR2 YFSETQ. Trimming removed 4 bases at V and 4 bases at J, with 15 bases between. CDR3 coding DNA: TGCGCCAGCAGCCACCGGGACCCTAGGTACGAGCAGTACTTC. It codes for CASSHRDPRYEQYF.

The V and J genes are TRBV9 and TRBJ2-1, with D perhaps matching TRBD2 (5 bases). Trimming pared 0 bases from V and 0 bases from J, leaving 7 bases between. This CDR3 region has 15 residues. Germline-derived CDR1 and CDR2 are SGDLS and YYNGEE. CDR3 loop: CASSVAGNSYNEQFF. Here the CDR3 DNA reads TGTGCCAGCAGCGTAGCGGGAAACTCCTACAATGAGCAGTTCTTC.

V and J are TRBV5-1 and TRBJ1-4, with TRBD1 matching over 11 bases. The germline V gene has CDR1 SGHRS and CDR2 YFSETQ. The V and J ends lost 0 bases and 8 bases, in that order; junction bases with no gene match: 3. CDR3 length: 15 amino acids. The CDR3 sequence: CASSLAGTGGEKLFF. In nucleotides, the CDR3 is TGCGCCAGCAGCTTGGCTGGGACAGGGGGGGAAAAACTGTTTTTT.

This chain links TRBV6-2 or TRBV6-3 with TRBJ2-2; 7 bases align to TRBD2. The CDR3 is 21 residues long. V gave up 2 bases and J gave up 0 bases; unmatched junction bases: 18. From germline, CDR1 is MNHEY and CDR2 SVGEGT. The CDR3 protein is CASSYLNFVAGVKANTGELFF. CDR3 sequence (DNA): TGTGCCAGCAGTTACCTAAATTTCGTGGCGGGAGTGAAAGCGAACACCGGGGAGCTGTTTTTT.

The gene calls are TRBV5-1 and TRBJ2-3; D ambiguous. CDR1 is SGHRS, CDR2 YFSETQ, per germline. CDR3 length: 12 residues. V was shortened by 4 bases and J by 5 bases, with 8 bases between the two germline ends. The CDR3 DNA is TGCGCCAGCAGCGTGGAGTTAGATACGCAGTATTTT. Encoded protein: CASSVELDTQYF.

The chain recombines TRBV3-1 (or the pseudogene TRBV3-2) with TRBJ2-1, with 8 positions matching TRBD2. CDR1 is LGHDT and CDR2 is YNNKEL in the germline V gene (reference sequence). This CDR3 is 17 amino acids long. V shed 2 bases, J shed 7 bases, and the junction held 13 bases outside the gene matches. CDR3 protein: CASSQTYVSGRKNEQFF. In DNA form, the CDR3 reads TGTGCCAGCAGCCAAACGTATGTGAGCGGGAGAAAAAATGAGCAGTTCTTC.

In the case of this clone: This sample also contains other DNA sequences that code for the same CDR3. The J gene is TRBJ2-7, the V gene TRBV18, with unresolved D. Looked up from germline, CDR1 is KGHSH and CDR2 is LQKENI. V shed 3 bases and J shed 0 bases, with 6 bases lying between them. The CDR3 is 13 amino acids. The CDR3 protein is CASSPPSSYEQYF. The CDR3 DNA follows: TGTGCCAGCTCACCCCCTAGCTCCTACGAGCAGTACTTC.

The CDR3, as DNA: TGTGCCAGCAGACTAGCGGGAAGTAGCACAGATACGCAGTATTTT. This gives the protein CASRLAGSSTDTQYF. V and J are TRBV28 and TRBJ2-3; 10 nucleotides match TRBD2. Germline CDR1 MDHEN, CDR2 SYDVKM. Trimming cost V 6 bases and J 0 bases; bases outside gene matches: 3. This CDR3 has 15 residues.

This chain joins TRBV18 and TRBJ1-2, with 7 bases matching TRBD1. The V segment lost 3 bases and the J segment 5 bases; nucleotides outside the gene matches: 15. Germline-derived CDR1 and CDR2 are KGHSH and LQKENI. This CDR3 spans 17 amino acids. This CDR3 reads CASSPIPHQGEFYGYTF. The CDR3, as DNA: TGTGCCAGCTCACCGATACCTCACCAGGGGGAATTTTATGGCTACACCTTC.

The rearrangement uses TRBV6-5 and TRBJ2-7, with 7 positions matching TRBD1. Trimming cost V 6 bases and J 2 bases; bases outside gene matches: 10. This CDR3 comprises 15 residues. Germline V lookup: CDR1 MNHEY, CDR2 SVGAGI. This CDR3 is CASSRPGTATYEQYF. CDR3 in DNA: TGTGCCAGCAGCCGACCGGGGACAGCGACCTACGAGCAGTACTTC.

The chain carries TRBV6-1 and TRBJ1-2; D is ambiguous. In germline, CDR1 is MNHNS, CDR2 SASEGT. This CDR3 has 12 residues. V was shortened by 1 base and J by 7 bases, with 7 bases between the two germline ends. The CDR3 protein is CASSEGRAGYTF. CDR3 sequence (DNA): TGTGCCAGCAGTGAAGGAAGGGCTGGCTACACCTTC.

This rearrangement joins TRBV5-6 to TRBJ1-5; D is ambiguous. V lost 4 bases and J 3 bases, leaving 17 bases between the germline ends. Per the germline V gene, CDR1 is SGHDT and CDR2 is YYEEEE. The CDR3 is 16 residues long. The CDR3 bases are TGTGCCAGCAGCCTCCGAACCTCCGGGAACAATCAGCCCCAGCATTTT. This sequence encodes CASSLRTSGNNQPQHF.